The present T cell receptor beta chain was sequenced within a study of cytotoxic CD8 clonotypes in ibrutinib-treated CLL. On the study more broadly: Within the patient group, approximately 10 were relapsed/refractory and approximately 16 treatment-naive, and 17 to 18 were IGHV unmutated. Response specimens were obtained following a median treatment duration of approximately 11 months, with a range of 6 to 36. After median about 69 months, about 14 stayed in remission, some 12 progressed; responses about 24 partial, 2 complete. Findings of the study overall: Patients had baseline clonality above age-matched healthy donors, and this clonality moved with circulating CD8+ T-cell counts.

Method: immunoSEQ multiplex PCR; TCRdb's copy keeps in-frame clones and lacks some. The profile shows some 200,000 clones, around 70% of them singletons. V shed 2 bases and J shed 9 bases, with 8 bases lying between them. Germline assignment: CDR1 GTSNPN and CDR2 SVGIG (reference sequence). The CDR3 consists of 11 residues. For this clone: Antigen: not known.

J is TRBJ2-1 and V is TRBV30, with D possibly TRBD2 on 5 matching bases. The source material was PBMCs, sampled after 12 months of ibrutinib treatment. The clonotype originates from a human donor with chronic lymphocytic leukemia. CDR3 sequence (DNA): TGTGCCTGGAGTCCCAGCGGTGAGCAGTTCTTC. Translation gives CAWSPSGEQFF.